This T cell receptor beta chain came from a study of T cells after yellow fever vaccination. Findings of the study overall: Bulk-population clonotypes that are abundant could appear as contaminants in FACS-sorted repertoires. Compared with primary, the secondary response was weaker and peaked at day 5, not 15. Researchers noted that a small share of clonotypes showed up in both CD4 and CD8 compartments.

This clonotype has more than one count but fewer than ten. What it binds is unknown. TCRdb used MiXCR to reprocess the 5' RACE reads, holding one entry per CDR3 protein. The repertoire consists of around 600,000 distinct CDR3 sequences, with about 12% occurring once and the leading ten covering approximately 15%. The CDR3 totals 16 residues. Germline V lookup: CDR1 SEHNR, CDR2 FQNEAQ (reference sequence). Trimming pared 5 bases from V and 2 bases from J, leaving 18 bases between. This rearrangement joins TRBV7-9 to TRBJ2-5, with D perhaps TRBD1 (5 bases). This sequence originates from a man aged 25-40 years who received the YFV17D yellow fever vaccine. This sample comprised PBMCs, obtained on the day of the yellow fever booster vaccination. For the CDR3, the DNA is TGTGCCAGCAGCCCTCAATGGGGCTACCTTCAAGAGACCCAGTACTTC. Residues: CASSPQWGYLQETQYF.